This T cell receptor beta chain was recovered during a study of OX40 agonist ivuxolimab in advanced cancers. Study as a whole: Patients assigned to dose escalation were diagnosed with hepatocellular carcinoma, melanoma, renal cell or head and neck cancer. Eligibility admitted prior anti-PD-1, anti-PD-L1 or anti-CTLA-4 therapy; roughly 40% had some. The study, taken as a whole, reports: On average, CD8+ T cells had more expanded clones than CD4+.

This clone was counted a single time. The antigen remains undetermined. Germline CDR1 and CDR2: SGHVS and FNYEAQ. With 4 bases clipped from V and 3 bases from J, the junction kept 6 bases outside the gene matches. The CDR3 contains 16 residues. Some clones are missing from TCRdb's copy, which holds only in-frame ones; the method was immunoSEQ multiplex PCR. This sample has 65,000 to 85,000 clones, with just under 95% found just once. This sample comprised CD4+ or CD8+ T cells sorted from blood, obtained in a trial of the OX40 agonist ivuxolimab. This TCR was sampled from an adult with an advanced solid tumor such as melanoma, head and neck, liver or kidney cancer. This sequence joins TRBV7-6 and TRBJ2-3; 11 positions match TRBD2. The CDR3 nucleotides are TGTGCCAGCAGCTCGGGCTCTAGCGGGAGGACAGATACGCAGTATTTT. Residues: CASSSGSSGRTDTQYF.